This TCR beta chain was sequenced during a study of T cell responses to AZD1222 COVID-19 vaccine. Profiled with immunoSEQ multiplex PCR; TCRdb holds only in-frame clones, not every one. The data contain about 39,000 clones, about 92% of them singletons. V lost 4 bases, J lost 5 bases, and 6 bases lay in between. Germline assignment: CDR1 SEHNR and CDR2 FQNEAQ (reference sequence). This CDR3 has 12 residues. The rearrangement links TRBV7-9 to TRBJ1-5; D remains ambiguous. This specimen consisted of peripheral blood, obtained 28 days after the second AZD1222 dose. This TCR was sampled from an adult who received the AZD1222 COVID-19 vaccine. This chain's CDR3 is CASSSGHQPQHF. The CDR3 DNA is TGTGCCAGCAGCTCCGGCCATCAGCCCCAGCATTTT.